This T cell receptor beta chain was documented in a study of cytomegalovirus exposure and HLA in healthy donors. Trimming took 0 bases from V and 7 from J, leaving 7 bases between them. The CDR3 is 11 amino acids. Germline loops: CDR1 GTSNPN, CDR2 SVGIG (reference sequence). Measured with immunoSEQ multiplex PCR; TCRdb has only the in-frame clones, and not every one. The repertoire holds around 220,000 clones, with over 80% as singletons. The TCR originated in a woman between 25 and 40 years old in good health and CMV-seropositive. The chain has TRBV30 and TRBJ2-7; D not certain. The sequenced sample consisted of PBMCs. CDR3 DNA sequence: TGTGCCTGGAGTGTCGCGGAGGAGCAGTACTTC. Encoded protein: CAWSVAEEQYF.